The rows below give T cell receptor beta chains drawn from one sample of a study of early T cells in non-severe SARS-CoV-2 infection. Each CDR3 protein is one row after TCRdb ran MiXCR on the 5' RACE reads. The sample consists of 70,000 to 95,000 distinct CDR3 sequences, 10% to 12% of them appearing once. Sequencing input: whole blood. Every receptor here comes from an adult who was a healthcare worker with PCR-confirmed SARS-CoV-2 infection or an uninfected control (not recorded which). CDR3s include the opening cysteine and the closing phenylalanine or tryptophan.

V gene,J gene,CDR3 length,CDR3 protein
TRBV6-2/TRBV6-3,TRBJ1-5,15,CASSYPGLTNQPQHF
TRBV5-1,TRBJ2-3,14,CASSPGQSTDTQYF
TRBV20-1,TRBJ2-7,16,CSACRDRGCPSYEQYF
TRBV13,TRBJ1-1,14,CASSRYSGNTEAFF
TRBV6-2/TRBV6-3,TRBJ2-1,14,CASSYQGGYNEQFF
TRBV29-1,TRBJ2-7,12,CSVEDIQSGQYF
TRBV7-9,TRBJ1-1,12,CASSLGGPEAFF
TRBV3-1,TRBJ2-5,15,CASRSSPGGGLSQYF
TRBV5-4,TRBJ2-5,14,CASNQRGGQETQYF
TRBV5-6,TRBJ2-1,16,CASSLDRSGGYNEQFF
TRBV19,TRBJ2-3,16,CASCPGGGAGADTQYF
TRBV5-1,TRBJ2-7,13,CASSSRLDYEQYF
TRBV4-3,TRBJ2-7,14,CASSQGVQSYEQYF
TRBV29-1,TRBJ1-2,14,CSVAPGYEDNGYTF
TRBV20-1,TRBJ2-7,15,CSARDPGGPPYEQYF